This T cell receptor (beta chain) was documented in a study of shared clonotypes between healthy human individuals. Some clones are missing from TCRdb's copy, which holds only in-frame ones; the method was immunoSEQ multiplex PCR. The sample has about 1.5 million clones, 95% to 97% seen once. V was shortened by 6 bases and J by 3 bases, with 15 bases between the two germline ends. The length of the CDR3 is 15 residues. Germline V gene data show CDR1 as SGHAT and CDR2 as FQNNGV. The rearrangement joins TRBV11-2 to TRBJ2-1; no definite D call. The receptor was derived from a man aged 25-45 years in good health. Sequences were obtained from naive CD4+ T cells sorted from blood. Regarding subset: CD45RA+ positively selected. The CDR3 region is CASSRAGEFYNEQFF. In nucleotides, the CDR3 is TGTGCCAGCAGTAGGGCTGGGGAATTCTACAATGAGCAGTTCTTC.